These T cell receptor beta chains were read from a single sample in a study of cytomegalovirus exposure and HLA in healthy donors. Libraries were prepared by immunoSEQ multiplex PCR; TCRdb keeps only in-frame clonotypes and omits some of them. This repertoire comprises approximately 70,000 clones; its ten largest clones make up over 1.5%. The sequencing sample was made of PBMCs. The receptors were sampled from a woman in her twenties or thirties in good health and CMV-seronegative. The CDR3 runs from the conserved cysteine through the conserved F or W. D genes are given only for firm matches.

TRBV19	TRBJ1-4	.	CASRRYLGNEKLFF	TGTGCCAGTAGGCGGTATCTAGGTAATGAAAAACTGTTTTTT
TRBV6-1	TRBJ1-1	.	CASSALLGPVVAFF	TGTGCCAGCAGTGCTCTCCTGGGGCCCGTAGTAGCTTTCTTT
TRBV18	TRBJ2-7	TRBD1	CASSPPGTGAYKQYF	TGTGCCAGCTCACCACCGGGGACAGGGGCCTATAAGCAGTACTTC
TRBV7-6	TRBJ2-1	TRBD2	CASSLSGGGGNEQFF	TGTGCCAGCAGCTTAAGCGGGGGCGGGGGGAATGAGCAGTTCTTC
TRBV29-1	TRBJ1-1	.	CSGGLVNTEAFF	TGCAGCGGGGGACTGGTGAACACTGAAGCTTTCTTT
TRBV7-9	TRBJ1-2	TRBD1	CASSLTGTGVYGYTF	TGTGCCAGCAGCTTGACCGGGACAGGGGTCTATGGCTACACCTTC
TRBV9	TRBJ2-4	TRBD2	CASSSGSESKNIQYF	TGTGCCAGCAGCAGCGGGAGTGAGTCCAAAAACATTCAGTACTTC
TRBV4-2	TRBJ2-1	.	CASSHPLGGPSNEQFF	TGTGCCAGCAGCCATCCGCTCGGAGGGCCCAGCAATGAGCAGTTCTTC
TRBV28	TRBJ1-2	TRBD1	CASSPQTGALYGYTF	TGTGCCAGCAGTCCTCAGACAGGGGCCCTCTATGGCTACACCTTC
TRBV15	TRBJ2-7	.	CATSSPGQRKVGGYYEQYF	TGTGCCACCAGCTCGCCGGGACAGCGCAAGGTCGGAGGGTACTACGAGCAGTACTTC
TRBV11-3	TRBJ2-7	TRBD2	CASSPGGVNEQYF	TGTGCCAGCAGCCCCGGGGGGGTGAACGAGCAGTACTTC
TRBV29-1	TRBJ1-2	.	CSVEGPGPFSYGYTF	TGCAGCGTTGAGGGTCCAGGGCCCTTCTCATATGGCTACACCTTC
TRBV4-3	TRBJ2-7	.	CASSQDSALRGYEQYF	TGCGCCAGCAGCCAAGATTCGGCCCTCCGGGGGTACGAGCAGTACTTC
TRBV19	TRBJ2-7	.	CASSIKLGGDEQYF	TGTGCCAGTAGTATTAAATTAGGGGGGGACGAGCAGTACTTC
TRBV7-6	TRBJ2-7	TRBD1	CASSPHRGTYEQYF	TGTGCCAGCAGCCCCCACAGGGGGACGTACGAGCAGTACTTC
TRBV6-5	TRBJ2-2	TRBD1	CASSYSTQGVTGELFF	TGTGCCAGCAGTTACTCGACTCAGGGGGTGACCGGGGAGCTGTTTTTT
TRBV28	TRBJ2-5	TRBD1	CASRRGQGFQETQYF	TGTGCCAGCAGAAGGGGGCAGGGGTTCCAAGAGACCCAGTACTTC
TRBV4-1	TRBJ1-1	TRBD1	CASSHYGDSAEAFF	TGCGCCAGCAGCCATTACGGGGACAGCGCTGAAGCTTTCTTT
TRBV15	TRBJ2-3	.	CATSGIVVRTQYF	TGTGCCACCAGCGGTATAGTAGTACGTACGCAGTATTTT
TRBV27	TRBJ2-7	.	CASSPGGRGVYEQYF	TGTGCCAGCAGCCCAGGGGGGCGGGGGGTCTACGAGCAGTACTTC
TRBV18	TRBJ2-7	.	CASSPPEQDNAYEQYF	TGTGCCAGCTCACCACCGGAACAGGATAATGCCTACGAGCAGTACTTC
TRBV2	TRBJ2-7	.	CASRIPRGAIYEQYF	TGTGCCAGCAGAATACCCAGGGGCGCCATCTACGAGCAGTACTTC
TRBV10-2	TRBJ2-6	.	CASSDPGSSGANVLTF	TGCGCCAGCAGTGATCCGGGGAGCTCTGGGGCCAACGTCCTGACTTTC
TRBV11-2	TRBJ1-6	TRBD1	CASSQDRGGSPLHF	TGTGCCAGCAGCCAAGACAGGGGAGGGTCACCCCTCCACTTT
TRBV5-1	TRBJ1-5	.	CASSLVEGAPSIF	.
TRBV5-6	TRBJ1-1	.	CASSLAGYDTEAFF	TGTGCCAGCAGCTTGGCGGGGTATGATACTGAAGCTTTCTTT
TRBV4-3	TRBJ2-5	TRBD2	CASSQDRSNLRGVGTQYF	TGCGCCAGCAGCCAAGATCGTTCAAATTTGCGGGGGGTGGGGACCCAGTACTTC
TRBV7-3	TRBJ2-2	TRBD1	CASSLSTGRVTGELFF	TGTGCCAGCAGCCTCTCGACAGGGCGGGTCACCGGGGAGCTGTTTTTT
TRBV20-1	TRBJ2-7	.	CSARKEAEQYF	TGCAGTGCTAGAAAGGAGGCCGAGCAGTACTTC
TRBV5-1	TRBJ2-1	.	CASSLVGQLHNEQFF	TGCGCCAGCAGCTTGGTAGGACAGTTGCACAATGAGCAGTTCTTC
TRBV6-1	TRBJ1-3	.	CASSEAGSRNTIYF	TGTGCCAGCAGTGAAGCCGGTAGTCGAAACACCATATATTTT
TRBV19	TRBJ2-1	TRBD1	CASSSWTGAISYNEQFF	TGTGCCAGTAGTTCATGGACAGGGGCCATCTCCTACAATGAGCAGTTCTTC
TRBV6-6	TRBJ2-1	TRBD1	CASSYGTGDNEQFF	TGTGCCAGCAGTTACGGGACAGGGGACAATGAGCAGTTCTTC
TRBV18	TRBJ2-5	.	CASSPGQYQETQYF	TGTGCCAGCTCACCAGGACAGTACCAAGAGACCCAGTACTTC
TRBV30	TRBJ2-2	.	CAWSKTDQATGELFF	TGTGCCTGGAGCAAGACAGATCAAGCCACCGGGGAGCTGTTTTTT
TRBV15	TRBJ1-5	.	CATSRDSGGIQPQHF	TGTGCCACCAGCAGAGATTCCGGGGGGATCCAGCCCCAGCATTTT
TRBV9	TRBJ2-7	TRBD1	CASSIAGTGVYEQYF	TGTGCCAGCAGCATTGCTGGGACAGGGGTTTACGAGCAGTACTTC
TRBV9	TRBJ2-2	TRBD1	CASSGRTGIIGELFF	TGTGCCAGCAGCGGGAGGACAGGGATTATCGGGGAGCTGTTTTTT
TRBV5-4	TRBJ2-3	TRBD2	CASSSGTSGRVTDTQYF	TGTGCCAGCAGCTCCGGGACTAGCGGGAGAGTGACAGATACGCAGTATTTT
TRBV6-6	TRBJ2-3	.	CASWVGVADTQYF	TGTGCCAGCTGGGTAGGGGTAGCAGATACGCAGTATTTT
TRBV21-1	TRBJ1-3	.	CASSTLPGNPGNTIYF	TGTGCCAGCAGCACCCTCCCAGGGAACCCTGGAAACACCATATATTTT
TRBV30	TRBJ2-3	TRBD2	CAWSVGLAGGGDTQYF	TGTGCCTGGAGTGTTGGACTAGCGGGGGGCGGGGATACGCAGTATTTT
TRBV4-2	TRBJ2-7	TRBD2	CASSQDGSGRSEQYF	TGTGCCAGCAGCCAAGACGGTAGCGGGAGGAGCGAGCAGTACTTC
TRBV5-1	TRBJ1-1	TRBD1	CASSPGQGMNTEAFF	TGCGCCAGCAGCCCAGGACAGGGAATGAACACTGAAGCTTTCTTT
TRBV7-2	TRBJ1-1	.	CASSTRSGPNTEAFF	TGTGCCAGCAGCACCCGTTCAGGGCCCAACACTGAAGCTTTCTTT
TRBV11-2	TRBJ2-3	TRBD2	CASSLSGASRDTQYF	TGTGCCAGCAGCCTCAGCGGGGCCTCCAGGGATACGCAGTATTTT
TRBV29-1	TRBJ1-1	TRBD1	CSVVGTGRTEAFF	TGCAGCGTTGTGGGGACAGGGCGCACTGAAGCTTTCTTT
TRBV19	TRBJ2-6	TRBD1	CASSPSPGQGATGANVLTF	TGTGCCAGTAGTCCCTCGCCCGGACAGGGGGCAACGGGGGCCAACGTCCTGACTTTC
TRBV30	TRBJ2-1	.	CAWSTTNEQFF	TGTGCCTGGAGTACCACTAATGAGCAGTTCTTC
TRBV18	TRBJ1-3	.	CASSHDRSGNTIYF	TGTGCCAGCTCACACGACAGGTCTGGAAACACCATATATTTT
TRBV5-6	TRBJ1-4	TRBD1	CASSFQGAATNEKLFF	TGTGCCAGCAGCTTTCAGGGGGCGGCTACTAATGAAAAACTGTTTTTT